Each of the 27 T cell receptor beta chains below was sequenced from the same sample in a study of neurological immune-mediated disorders. TCRdb itself ran the 5' RACE reads through MiXCR, one entry per CDR3 protein. The sample shows tens of thousands of distinct CDR3 sequences, around 5% of them seen only once. The specimen was PBMCs. These receptors were collected from a woman between 65 and 79 years old with multiple sclerosis.

This clonotype has ten or more counts. The gene calls are TRBV12-3 or TRBV12-4 and TRBJ2-1; tentatively, D is TRBD1 (6 bases). The CDR3 runs 13 residues. Deletions cut 6 bases from V and 4 bases from J, with 10 bases between. The DNA for the CDR3 is TGTGCCAGCAGCTGGACAGAATACAATGAGCAGTTCTTC. Translated: CASSWTEYNEQFF.

Many counts were recorded for this clonotype. The chain recombines TRBV29-1 with TRBJ2-1, with TRBD1 as a possible D gene (6 bases). This CDR3 contains 13 residues. Germline V lookup: CDR1 SQVTM, CDR2 ANQGSEA. Trimming removed 6 bases at V and 3 bases at J, with 12 bases between. The CDR3: CSVVGGIYNEQFF. CDR3 sequence (DNA): TGCAGCGTAGTAGGGGGAATCTACAATGAGCAGTTCTTC.

Many counts were recorded for this clonotype. The genes are TRBV9 and TRBJ2-1, with 8 bases aligning to TRBD2. Germline CDR1 and CDR2: SGDLS and YYNGEE. This CDR3 comprises 15 residues. The ends lost 0 bases at V and 4 bases at J; junction bases unmatched: 3. The CDR3 DNA follows: TGTGCCAGCAGCGTAGGGGCGGGAGGATACAATGAGCAGTTCTTC. Translated: CASSVGAGGYNEQFF.

This clonotype was detected many times. V and J are TRBV18 and TRBJ2-7, with 8 nucleotides matching TRBD2. The germline CDR1 and CDR2 sequences are KGHSH and LQKENI. V lost 3 bases to trimming and J lost 4 bases; unmatched junction nucleotides: 2. This CDR3 has 13 residues. CDR3 nucleotide sequence: TGTGCCAGCTCACCGGGACTAGATTACGAGCAGTACTTC. Its protein product is CASSPGLDYEQYF.

The chain is built from TRBV10-3 and TRBJ2-7, with D unclear. CDR1 and CDR2 (germline): ENHRY, SYGVKD. The CDR3 spans 14 residues. V was clipped by 0 bases and J by 7 bases, with 13 bases between them. Here the CDR3 reads CAISESRDTLEQYF. The CDR3 coding sequence is TGTGCCATCAGTGAGTCAAGGGATACGTTAGAGCAGTACTTC.

In its sample, this clonotype was seen many times. The chain couples TRBV6-5 to TRBJ1-2; 7 bases line up with TRBD1. Germline V gene sequence: CDR1 MNHEY, CDR2 SVGAGI. V shed 2 bases and J 1 base; nucleotides not matched to a gene: 4. This CDR3 region has 15 residues. CDR3 region: CASSYGTGVNYGYTF. The CDR3 nucleotides read TGTGCCAGCAGTTACGGTACAGGGGTTAACTATGGCTACACCTTC.

There are many counts of this clonotype. V usage is TRBV6-5 and J usage is TRBJ2-1; no reliable D call. This CDR3 has 15 amino acids. Trimming cost V 9 bases and J 8 bases, with 23 bases left between them. Germline CDR1 and CDR2: MNHEY and SVGAGI. The CDR3 reads CARKMRRRASDEQFF. CDR3 DNA: TGTGCCAGAAAAATGCGAAGACGGGCTTCGGATGAGCAGTTCTTC.

This clonotype was seen ten or more times. The rearrangement uses TRBV7-2 and TRBJ2-2; D is undetermined. Per the germline V gene, CDR1 is SGHTA and CDR2 is FQGNSA. The ends were cut back, 4 bases at V and 3 bases at J, with 9 bases in the middle. CDR3 length: 14 residues. The CDR3 region has the DNA TGTGCCAGCAGCTCCGACGTCTACACCGGGGAGCTGTTTTTT. Protein sequence: CASSSDVYTGELFF.

This clonotype was detected ten times or more. The chain is built from TRBV12-3 or TRBV12-4 and TRBJ2-1, with TRBD2 matching 11 bases. This CDR3 region has 16 residues. Trimming at V came to 4 bases and at J to 8 bases, leaving 10 bases not matched to a gene. Here the CDR3 DNA reads TGTGCCAGCAGTTCAAATAGCGGGAGGGCCCTCTATGAGCAGTTCTTC. The encoded protein is CASSSNSGRALYEQFF.

This clonotype was seen repeatedly, ten times or more. V gene TRBV29-1 combines with J gene TRBJ2-7; D gene uncertain. CDR1 is SQVTM and CDR2 is ANQGSEA in the germline V gene. The V gene lost 5 bases and the J gene lost 0 bases, with 11 bases spanning the gap. CDR3 length: 13 amino acids. The DNA for the CDR3 is TGCAGCGTTCGTTTAAGGAGCTCCTACGAGCAGTACTTC. Protein product: CSVRLRSSYEQYF.

In this sample, this clonotype turned up many times. Written as DNA, the CDR3 is TGCGCCAGCAGCTTGGCCAGACTAGTGCAGGGAGGGGGGAACACTGAAGCTTTCTTT. Translation gives CASSLARLVQGGGNTEAFF. V gene TRBV5-1 combines with J gene TRBJ1-1; D perhaps matches TRBD1 (6 bases). This CDR3 region has 19 residues. Deletions cut 0 bases from V and 1 base from J, with 22 bases between. Germline V gene data show CDR1 as SGHRS and CDR2 as YFSETQ.

This clonotype was counted only a few times. This sequence joins TRBV15 and TRBJ1-4; D ambiguous. Trimming took 1 base from V and 5 from J, leaving 14 bases between them. This CDR3 comprises 16 residues. CDR1 LNHNV and CDR2 YYDKDF come from the germline V gene (reference sequence). CDR3 in DNA: TGTGCCACCAGCAGAGCGCGAGCAGAACAAAATGAAAAACTGTTTTTT. This sequence encodes CATSRARAEQNEKLFF.

This clonotype has at least ten counts. V gene TRBV4-1 combines with J gene TRBJ2-7, with 10 nucleotides matching TRBD2. CDR1 and CDR2 from the germline V gene are MGHRA and YSYEKL. The J segment lost 3 bases and the V segment lost 4 bases, leaving 6 bases of the junction unmatched. The CDR3 runs 15 residues. The CDR3 sequence is CASSPGLAVVYEQYF. The CDR3 nucleotides read TGCGCCAGCAGCCCTGGACTAGCGGTGGTCTACGAGCAGTACTTC.

This clonotype was seen repeatedly, ten times or more. The V gene is TRBV20-1, the J gene TRBJ2-7; 10 nucleotides align to TRBD2. Germline-derived CDR1 and CDR2 are DFQATT and SNEGSKA (reference sequence). The trim removed 3 bases at V and 6 bases at J, leaving 11 bases unmatched. CDR3 length equals 15 residues. CDR3 residues: CSASSPSGSPGEQYF. In DNA, the CDR3 is TGCAGTGCTAGTTCCCCTAGCGGGAGTCCTGGCGAGCAGTACTTC.

This clonotype has ten or more counts. The rearrangement joins TRBV7-2 to TRBJ2-1, with 7 bases lining up with TRBD1. This CDR3 region has 13 residues. Trimming cost V 1 base and J 9 bases; bases outside gene matches: 3. From germline, CDR1 is SGHTA and CDR2 FQGNSA. CDR3 bases: TGTGCCAGCAGCTTAGAACCAGGGGGTGAGCAGTTCTTC. Its protein product is CASSLEPGGEQFF.

This clonotype was found many times. V usage is TRBV7-2 and J usage is TRBJ2-7; weak D call: TRBD2 (6 bases). Per the germline V gene, CDR1 is SGHTA and CDR2 is FQGNSA. The CDR3 loop spans 12 amino acids. V was trimmed by 5 bases and J by 3 bases, leaving 8 bases between them. CDR3 residues: CASSPGGYEQYF. DNA of the CDR3: TGTGCCAGCAGCCCCGGGGGCTACGAGCAGTACTTC.

The chain is built from TRBV10-3 and TRBJ2-7; 8 positions match TRBD1. Trimming cost V 2 bases and J 3 bases; bases outside gene matches: 6. The CDR3 has 15 residues. Germline V gene lookup returns CDR1 ENHRY and CDR2 SYGVKD. CDR3 in amino acids: CAISETPGQVYEQYF. The CDR3 DNA sequence: TGTGCCATCAGTGAGACCCCGGGACAGGTCTACGAGCAGTACTTC.

The gene calls are TRBV18 and TRBJ1-6; 10 nucleotides match TRBD1. Losses at the gene ends were 8 bases for V and 8 bases for J; bases not matched to a gene: 3. The V gene's germline CDR1 is KGHSH and CDR2 LQKENI. The CDR3 loop spans 13 amino acids. The DNA of the CDR3 is TGTGCCAGCGGACAGGGGGTTGATTCACCCCTCCACTTT. Its protein product is CASGQGVDSPLHF.

This clonotype came up many times. The chain has TRBV4-1 and TRBJ1-3; D is uncertain. V was clipped by 4 bases and J by 2 bases, with 12 bases between them. The CDR3 is 15 amino acids. The germline CDR1 and CDR2 sequences are MGHRA and YSYEKL. The CDR3 region is CASSPLGGTGNTIYF. CDR3 nucleotide sequence: TGCGCCAGCAGCCCCCTCGGAGGGACTGGAAACACCATATATTTT.

V usage is TRBV5-1 and J usage is TRBJ1-4; possible D gene TRBD1, 5 bases. Trimming left V 3 bases short and J 4 bases short, with 10 bases between. CDR1 SGHRS and CDR2 YFSETQ come from the germline V gene. There are 14 residues in the CDR3. The CDR3 is CASSWGPINEKLFF. DNA of the CDR3: TGCGCCAGCAGCTGGGGACCGATTAATGAAAAACTGTTTTTT.

This clonotype was counted many times. The rearrangement uses TRBV20-1 and TRBJ2-3, with 12 bases aligning to TRBD2. This CDR3 comprises 15 residues. The V and J ends lost 2 bases and 4 bases, in that order; junction bases with no gene match: 4. CDR1 is DFQATT and CDR2 is SNEGSKA in the germline V gene (reference sequence). CDR3 sequence reads: CSARFGTSGSDTQYF. CDR3 DNA: TGCAGTGCTAGATTCGGGACTAGCGGGTCAGATACGCAGTATTTT.

The table lists this clonotype with a few counts. This chain joins TRBV6-4 and TRBJ1-2; D is ambiguous. CDR1 and CDR2 (germline): MRHNA, SNTAGT. The CDR3 has 13 residues. The V and J ends lost 4 bases and 4 bases respectively, with 10 bases between them. The CDR3, as DNA: TGTGCCAGCAGTGTTACGGCAAGCTATGGCTACACCTTC. Translation gives CASSVTASYGYTF.

This clonotype was found many times. This sequence joins TRBV3-1 and TRBJ2-5; TRBD2 agrees at 12 bases. Per the germline V gene, CDR1 is LGHDT and CDR2 is YNNKEL (reference sequence). The CDR3 totals 13 residues. V lost 10 bases, J lost 5 bases, and 5 bases stayed unmatched. In nucleotides, the CDR3 is TGTGCCACCCAGCTAGCGGGAGGGGAGACCCAGTACTTC. Its translation: CATQLAGGETQYF.

This clonotype was seen ten or more times. This chain links TRBV7-2 with TRBJ2-2, with 8 bases matching TRBD1. The trim removed 1 base at V and 1 base at J, leaving 8 bases unmatched. The CDR3 runs to 18 residues. Germline V gives CDR1 SGHTA, CDR2 FQGNSA. The DNA for the CDR3 is TGTGCCAGCAGCTTAGGCGAGGGACAGGCATTGAACACCGGGGAGCTGTTTTTT. Amino acids: CASSLGEGQALNTGELFF. The full variable domain, its missing parts supplied by reference TRBV7-2 and TRBJ2-2, is GAGVSQSPSNKVTEKGKDVELRCDPISGHTALYWYRQSLGQGLEFLIYFQGNSAPDKSGLPSDRFSAERTGGSVSTLTIQRTQQEDSAVYLCASSLGEGQALNTGELFFGEGSRLTVL.

This clonotype has at least ten counts. The chain has TRBV4-3 and TRBJ2-3, with TRBD2 identical over 8 bases. The CDR3 totals 14 residues. The germline V gene encodes CDR1 LGHNA and CDR2 YSLEER. Trimming took 4 bases from V and 4 from J; bases not matched to a gene: 4. The CDR3 bases are TGCGCCAGCAGCCGAGGACTAGCTGCAGATACGCAGTATTTT. Translation: CASSRGLAADTQYF.

This clonotype has at least ten counts. The V gene is TRBV3-1, the J gene TRBJ1-5; TRBD1 is a possible D gene (6 bases). V was trimmed by 2 bases and J by 6 bases, leaving 11 bases between them. CDR1 is LGHDT and CDR2 is YNNKEL in the germline V gene (reference sequence). This CDR3 spans 14 amino acids. CDR3 sequence: CASSQTGSTQPQHF. CDR3 DNA: TGTGCCAGCAGCCAAACAGGGAGTACTCAGCCCCAGCATTTT.

V is TRBV6-5 and J is TRBJ2-6; no clear D gene. The CDR3 spans 17 residues. Germline loops: CDR1 MNHEY, CDR2 SVGAGI. V was shortened by 6 bases and J by 2 bases, with 17 bases between the two germline ends. Written as DNA, the CDR3 is TGTGCCAGCAGCCCCGCCCCCACTACGCCTGGGGCCAACGTCCTGACTTTC. It is translated as CASSPAPTTPGANVLTF.